The source of this T cell receptor (beta chain) is a study of blood T cell repertoires in COVID-19. At the level of the study: In each case, the material was cDNA or gDNA derived from T cells, B-cell-depleted T cells, or PBMCs.

CDR1 and CDR2 from the germline V gene are MNHEY and SMNVEV (reference sequence). Trimming took 6 bases from V and 5 from J; bases not matched to a gene: 10. This CDR3 spans 14 amino acids. Libraries were prepared by immunoSEQ multiplex PCR; TCRdb keeps only in-frame clonotypes and omits some of them. The sample shows around 310,000 clones, roughly 86% of them seen only once. This clone has a single count. The TCR was taken from a woman aged 25 to 39 who had recovered from COVID-19. The sample was PBMCs or T cells enriched from blood (not recorded which). The chain carries TRBV27 and TRBJ2-7, with 7 bases identical to TRBD1. The CDR3 here is CASRYRGMVDEQYF. The CDR3 nucleotides are TGTGCCAGCAGATACAGGGGAATGGTAGACGAGCAGTACTTC.